This TCR beta chain was recorded in a study of blood T cell repertoires in COVID-19. Overall study: The origin of the acute and convalescent COVID-19 samples was the United States, Italy and Spain. T cells, B-cell-depleted T cells, or PBMCs provided the cDNA or gDNA that served as material.

Trimming shortened V by 6 bases and J by 2 bases, and 16 bases separated the two germline ends. The CDR3 spans 15 residues. CDR1 and CDR2 from the germline V gene are MNHEY and SVGAGI. Per the study methods: Reference gene primer amplification yielded estimated nucleated cell counts. Assay: immunoSEQ multiplex PCR; the TCRdb copy retains only in-frame clones and omits some. That table gives V, J and clone size, and the DNA gave D and trimming. The sample consists of 130,000 to 150,000 clones, roughly four fifths of them appearing once. This TCR came from a human donor with acute or convalescent COVID-19. The donor label of this sample is uncertain. Sequenced input: peripheral blood. The chain carries TRBV6-5 and TRBJ1-2, with D perhaps matching TRBD1 (5 bases). The CDR3 protein is CASSLTGSGNYGYTF. As DNA, the CDR3 is TGTGCCAGCAGCCTAACAGGTTCTGGGAACTATGGCTACACCTTC.